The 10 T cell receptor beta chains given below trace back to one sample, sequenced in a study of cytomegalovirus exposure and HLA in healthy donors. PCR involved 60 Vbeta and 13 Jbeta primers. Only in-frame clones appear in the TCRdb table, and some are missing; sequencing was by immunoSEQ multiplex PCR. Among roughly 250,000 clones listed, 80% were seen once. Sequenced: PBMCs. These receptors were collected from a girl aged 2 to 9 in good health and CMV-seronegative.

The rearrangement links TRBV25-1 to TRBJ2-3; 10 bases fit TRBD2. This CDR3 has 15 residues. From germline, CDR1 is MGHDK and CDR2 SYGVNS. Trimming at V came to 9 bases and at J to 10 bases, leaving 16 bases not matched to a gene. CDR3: CASAGSGGASYAQYF. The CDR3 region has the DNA TGTGCCAGTGCTGGGAGCGGGGGGGCCTCGTACGCGCAGTATTTT.

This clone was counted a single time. CDR3 sequence reads: CAITVDRAADTQYF. The CDR3 region has the DNA TGTGCCATCACCGTGGACAGGGCAGCAGATACGCAGTATTTT. The chain recombines TRBV10-3 with TRBJ2-3; TRBD1 matches 8 bases. The V gene end was trimmed by 7 bases and the J gene end by 4 bases; junction bases not matched to a gene: 7. Germline CDR1 reads ENHRY; CDR2 reads SYGVKD. CDR3 length: 14 amino acids.

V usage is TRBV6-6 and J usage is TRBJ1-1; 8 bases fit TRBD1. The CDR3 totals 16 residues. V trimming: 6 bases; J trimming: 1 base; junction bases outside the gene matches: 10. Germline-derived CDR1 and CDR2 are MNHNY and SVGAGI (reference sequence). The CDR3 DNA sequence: TGTGCCAGCAGGGACGATGCCGGGACAGGGAACACTGAAGCTTTCTTT. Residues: CASRDDAGTGNTEAFF.

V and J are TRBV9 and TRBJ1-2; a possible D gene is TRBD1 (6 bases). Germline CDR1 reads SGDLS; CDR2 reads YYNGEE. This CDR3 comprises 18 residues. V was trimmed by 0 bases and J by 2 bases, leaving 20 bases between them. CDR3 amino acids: CASSVGTVGRQGNYGYTF. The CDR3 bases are TGTGCCAGCAGCGTAGGGACAGTGGGCCGTCAAGGCAACTATGGCTACACCTTC.

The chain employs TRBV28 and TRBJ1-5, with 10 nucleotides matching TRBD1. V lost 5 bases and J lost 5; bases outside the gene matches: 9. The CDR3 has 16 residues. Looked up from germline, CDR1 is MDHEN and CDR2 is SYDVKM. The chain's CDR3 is CASSPLGQGYHQPQHF. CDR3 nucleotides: TGTGCCAGCAGTCCCCTGGGACAGGGGTATCATCAGCCCCAGCATTTT.

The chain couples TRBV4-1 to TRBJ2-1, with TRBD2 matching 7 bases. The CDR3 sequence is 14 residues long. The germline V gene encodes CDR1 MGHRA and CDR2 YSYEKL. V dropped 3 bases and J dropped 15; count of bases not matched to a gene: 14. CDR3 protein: CASSQPGGPENPFF. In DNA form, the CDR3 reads TGCGCCAGCAGCCAGCCGGGAGGACCAGAAAACCCGTTCTTC.

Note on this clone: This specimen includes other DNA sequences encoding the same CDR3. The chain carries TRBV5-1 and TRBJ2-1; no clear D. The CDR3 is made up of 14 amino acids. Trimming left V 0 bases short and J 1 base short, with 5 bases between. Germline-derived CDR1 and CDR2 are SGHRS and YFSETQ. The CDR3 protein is CASSLDRSYNEQFF. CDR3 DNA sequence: TGCGCCAGCAGCTTGGACAGATCCTACAATGAGCAGTTCTTC.

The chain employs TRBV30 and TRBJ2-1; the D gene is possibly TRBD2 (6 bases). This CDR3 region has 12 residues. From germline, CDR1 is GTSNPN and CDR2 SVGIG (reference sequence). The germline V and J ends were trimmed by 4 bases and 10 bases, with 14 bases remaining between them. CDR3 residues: CAWTRPGGEQFF. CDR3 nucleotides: TGTGCCTGGACCCGACCTGGGGGGGAGCAGTTCTTC.

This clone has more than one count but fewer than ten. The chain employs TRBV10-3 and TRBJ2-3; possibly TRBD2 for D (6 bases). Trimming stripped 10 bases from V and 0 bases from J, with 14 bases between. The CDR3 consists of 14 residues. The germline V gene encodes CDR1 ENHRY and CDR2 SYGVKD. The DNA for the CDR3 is TGTGCCACCAACCGGGACTCCAGCACAGATACGCAGTATTTT. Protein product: CATNRDSSTDTQYF.

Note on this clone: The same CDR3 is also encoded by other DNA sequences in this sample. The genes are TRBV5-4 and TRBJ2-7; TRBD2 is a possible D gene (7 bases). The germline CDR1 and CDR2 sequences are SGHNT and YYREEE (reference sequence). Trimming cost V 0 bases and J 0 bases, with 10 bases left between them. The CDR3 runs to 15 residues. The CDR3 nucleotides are TGTGCCAGCAGCTTGGGGGCGGGGGCCTCCTACGAGCAGTACTTC. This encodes CASSLGAGASYEQYF.